The clone carrying this TCR beta chain was seen once. The data originate from a study of blood T cell repertoires in COVID-19. Study-wide context: Sites in the United States, Italy and Spain provided acute and convalescent COVID-19 samples. Sample material is recorded as cDNA or gDNA derived from T cells, B-cell-depleted T cells, or PBMCs.

Data came from immunoSEQ multiplex PCR; TCRdb stores just in-frame clones and leaves some out. This sample has about 100,000 clones, with roughly 81% found just once. The CDR3 extends over 16 amino acids. Germline values: CDR1 SGHNT, CDR2 YYREEE (reference sequence). With 0 bases removed from V and 2 bases from J, the gap between germline ends came to 11 bases. The chain recombines TRBV5-4 with TRBJ1-4; D remains unclear. The receptor comes from a man aged 35-49 years with active or convalescent COVID-19. Sequencing was done on a sample of peripheral blood. CDR3 nucleotides: TGTGCCAGCAGCTTGGGCGGCTTACCGACTAATGAAAAACTGTTTTTT. Its translation is CASSLGGLPTNEKLFF.